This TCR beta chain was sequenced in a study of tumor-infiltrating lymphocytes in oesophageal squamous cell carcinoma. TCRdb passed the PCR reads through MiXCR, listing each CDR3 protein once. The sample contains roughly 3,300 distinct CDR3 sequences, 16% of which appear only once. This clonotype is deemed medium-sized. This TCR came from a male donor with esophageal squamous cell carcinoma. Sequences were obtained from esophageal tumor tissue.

DNA for the CDR3: TGTGCCAGCACTGGGGACACTGAAGCTTTCTTT. Amino acid sequence: CASTGDTEAFF. The rearrangement uses TRBV6-1 and TRBJ1-1; D remains ambiguous. Trimming left V 7 bases short and J 3 bases short, with 6 bases between. Germline CDR1 is MNHNS and CDR2 is SASEGT. The CDR3 runs to 11 residues.